There are many counts of the clone carrying this T cell receptor beta chain. What it binds is unknown. These data are taken from a study of Graves' ophthalmopathy and Graves' hyperthyroidism. Amplified TCR beta CDR3 regions were obtained using RNA transcripts as template. Scientists carried out first-round RT-PCR using HTBI primers and then a second-round multiplex PCR. MiXCR, applied by TCRdb to the multiplex PCR reads, yields one record per CDR3 protein. The table shows roughly 410,000 distinct CDR3 sequences, with over 15% occurring only once. The germline V gene has CDR1 MNHNS and CDR2 SASEGT. The CDR3 spans 12 residues. V gave up 7 bases and J gave up 0 bases, with 6 bases separating them. Study conclusions and caveats: Most thyroid clonotypes with frequency above 0.001 were detected in blood too.

The TCR originated in a young woman with stable Graves' hyperthyroidism. V is TRBV6-1 and J is TRBJ1-1; D ambiguous. Material for sequencing was peripheral blood. The CDR3 DNA reads TGTGCCAGCACCGACTTGAACACTGAAGCTTTCTTT. Amino acid sequence: CASTDLNTEAFF.